This T cell receptor (beta chain) was identified in a study of blood T cell repertoires in COVID-19. Study background: The study drew acute and convalescent COVID-19 samples from the United States, Italy and Spain. From T cells, B-cell-depleted T cells, or PBMCs came the material, which was cDNA or gDNA.

Per the authors' pipeline: Amplification of reference gene primers was used by the study to estimate nucleated cell counts. Data came from immunoSEQ multiplex PCR; TCRdb stores just in-frame clones and leaves some out. That table gives V, J and clone size, and the DNA gave D and trimming. The table shows a few hundred thousand clones, with roughly 90% occurring only once. The V gene's germline CDR1 is SGHRS and CDR2 YFSETQ. This CDR3 has 12 amino acids. Deletions cut 4 bases from V and 8 bases from J, with 12 bases between. This receptor was taken from a man younger than 30 who had recovered from COVID-19. Sequencing was performed on peripheral blood. The chain joins TRBV5-1 to TRBJ1-2; D is possibly TRBD1 (6 bases). As DNA, the CDR3 is TGCGCCAGCAGCCTTCCAGGGGACGGCTACACCTTC. This encodes CASSLPGDGYTF.